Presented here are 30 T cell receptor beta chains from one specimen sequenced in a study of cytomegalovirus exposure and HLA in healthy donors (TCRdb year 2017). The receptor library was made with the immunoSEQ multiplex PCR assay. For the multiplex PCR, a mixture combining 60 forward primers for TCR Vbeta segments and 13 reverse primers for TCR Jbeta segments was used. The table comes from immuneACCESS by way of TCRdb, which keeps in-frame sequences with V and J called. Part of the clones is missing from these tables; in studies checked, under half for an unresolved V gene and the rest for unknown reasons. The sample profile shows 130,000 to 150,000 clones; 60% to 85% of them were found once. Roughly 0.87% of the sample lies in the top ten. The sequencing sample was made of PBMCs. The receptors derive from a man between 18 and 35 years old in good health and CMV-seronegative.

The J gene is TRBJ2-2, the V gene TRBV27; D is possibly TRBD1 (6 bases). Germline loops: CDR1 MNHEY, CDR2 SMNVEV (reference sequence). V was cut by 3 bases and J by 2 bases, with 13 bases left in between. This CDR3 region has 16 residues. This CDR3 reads CASSFARQANTGELFF. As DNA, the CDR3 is TGTGCCAGCAGTTTTGCCAGACAGGCTAACACCGGGGAGCTGTTTTTT.

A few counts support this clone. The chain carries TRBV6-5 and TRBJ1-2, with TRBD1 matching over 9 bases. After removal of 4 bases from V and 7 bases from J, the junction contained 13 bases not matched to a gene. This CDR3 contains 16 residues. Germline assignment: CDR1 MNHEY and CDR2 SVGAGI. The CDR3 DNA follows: TGTGCCAGCAGTTGGTCCCCGACCGGGACAGGGTTTGGCTACACCTTC. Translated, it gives CASSWSPTGTGFGYTF.

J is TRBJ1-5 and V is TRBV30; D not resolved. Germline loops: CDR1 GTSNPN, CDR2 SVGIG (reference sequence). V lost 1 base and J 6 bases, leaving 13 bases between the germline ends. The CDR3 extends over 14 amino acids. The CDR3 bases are TGTGCCTGGAGTGAGGAGACTTTTGGTCAGCCCCAGCATTTT. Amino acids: CAWSEETFGQPQHF. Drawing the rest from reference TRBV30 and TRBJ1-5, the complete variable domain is SQTIHQWPATLVQPVGSPLSLECTVEGTSNPNLYWYRQAAGRGLQLLFYSVGIGQISSEVPQNLSASRPQDRQFILSSKKLLLSDSGFYLCAWSEETFGQPQHFGDGTRLSIL.

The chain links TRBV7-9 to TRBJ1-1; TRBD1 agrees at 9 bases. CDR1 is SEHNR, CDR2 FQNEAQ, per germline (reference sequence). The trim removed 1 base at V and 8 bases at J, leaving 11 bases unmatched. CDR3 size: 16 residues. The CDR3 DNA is TGTGCCAGCAGCTTAGTATTTGGGACAGGGTCGCCGGAAGCTTTCTTT. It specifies CASSLVFGTGSPEAFF.

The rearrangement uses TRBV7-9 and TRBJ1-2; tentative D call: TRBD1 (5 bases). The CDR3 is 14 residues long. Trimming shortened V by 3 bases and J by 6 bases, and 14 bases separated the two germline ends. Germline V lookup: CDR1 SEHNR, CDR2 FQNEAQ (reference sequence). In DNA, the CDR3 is TGTGCCAGCAGCTTTAGGGGCCGGGTGGATGGCTACACCTTC. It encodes CASSFRGRVDGYTF.

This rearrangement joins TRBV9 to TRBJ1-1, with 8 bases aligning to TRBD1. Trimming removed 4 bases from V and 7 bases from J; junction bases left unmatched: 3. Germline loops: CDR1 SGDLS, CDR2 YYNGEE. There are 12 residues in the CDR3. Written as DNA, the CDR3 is TGTGCCAGCAGCTTCGGGACAGGTGAAGCTTTCTTT. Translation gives CASSFGTGEAFF. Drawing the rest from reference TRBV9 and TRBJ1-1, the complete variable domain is DSGVTQTPKHLITATGQRVTLRCSPRSGDLSVYWYQQSLDQGLQFLIQYYNGEERAKGNILERFSAQQFPDLHSELNLSSLELGDSALYFCASSFGTGEAFFGQGTRLTVV.

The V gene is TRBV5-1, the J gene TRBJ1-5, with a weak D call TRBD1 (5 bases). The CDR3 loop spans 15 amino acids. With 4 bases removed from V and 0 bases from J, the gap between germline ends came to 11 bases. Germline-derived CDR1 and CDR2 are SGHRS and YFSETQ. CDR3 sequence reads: CASSPTDYSNQPQHF. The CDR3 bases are TGCGCCAGCAGCCCGACAGATTATAGCAATCAGCCCCAGCATTTT.

CDR3 protein: CASSQRSKDSTGYTF. The DNA for the CDR3 is TGTGCCAGCAGTCAAAGGTCGAAGGACAGCACGGGCTACACCTTC. The chain uses TRBV21-1 and TRBJ1-2; TRBD1 is taken as the D call from the table, unchecked against the DNA. TRBV21-1 is a known pseudogene. There are 15 residues in the CDR3.

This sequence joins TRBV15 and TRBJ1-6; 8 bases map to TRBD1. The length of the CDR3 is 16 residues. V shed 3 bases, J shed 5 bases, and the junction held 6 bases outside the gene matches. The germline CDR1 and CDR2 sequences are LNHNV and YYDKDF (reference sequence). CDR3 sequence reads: CATSRPRGLDNSPLHF. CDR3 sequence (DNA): TGTGCCACCAGCAGGCCCAGGGGGCTGGATAATTCACCCCTCCACTTT.

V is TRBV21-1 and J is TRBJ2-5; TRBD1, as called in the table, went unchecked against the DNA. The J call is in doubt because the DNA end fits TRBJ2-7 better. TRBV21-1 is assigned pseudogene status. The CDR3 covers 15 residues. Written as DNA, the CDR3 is TGTGCCAGCAGCAAAAGTTCGGGACAGGGAGACGAGCAGTACTTC. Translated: CASSKSSGQGDEQYF.

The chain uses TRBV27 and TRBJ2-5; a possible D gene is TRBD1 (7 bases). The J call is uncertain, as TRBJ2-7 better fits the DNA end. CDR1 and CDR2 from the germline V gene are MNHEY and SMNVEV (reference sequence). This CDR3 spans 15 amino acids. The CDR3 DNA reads TGTGCCAGCAGTTTGGCGAGGAGGGGGCCCTACGAGCAGTACTTC. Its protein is CASSLARRGPYEQYF.

CDR3 sequence (DNA): TGTGCCAGCAGCGTAAAAGGGGGTGCGGGGGGGAGCACAGATACGCAGTATTTT. Translated, it gives CASSVKGGAGGSTDTQYF. The chain is built from TRBV9 and TRBJ2-3; 9 positions agree with TRBD2. CDR3 length equals 18 residues. V was clipped by 1 base and J by 0 bases; unmatched bases: 9. The germline gives CDR1 SGDLS, CDR2 YYNGEE.

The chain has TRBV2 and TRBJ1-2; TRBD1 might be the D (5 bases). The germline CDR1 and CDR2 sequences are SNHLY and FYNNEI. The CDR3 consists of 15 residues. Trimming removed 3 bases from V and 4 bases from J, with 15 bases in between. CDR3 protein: CASSDPPRRGYGYTF. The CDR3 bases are TGTGCCAGCAGTGACCCCCCGAGGAGGGGCTATGGCTACACCTTC.

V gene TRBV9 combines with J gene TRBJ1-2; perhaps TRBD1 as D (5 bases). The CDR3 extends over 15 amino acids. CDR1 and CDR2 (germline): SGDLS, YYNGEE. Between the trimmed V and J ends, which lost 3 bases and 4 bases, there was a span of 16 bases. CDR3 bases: TGTGCCAGCAGCGAGGGGCGCGCAGCCCTCTATGGCTACACCTTC. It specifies CASSEGRAALYGYTF.

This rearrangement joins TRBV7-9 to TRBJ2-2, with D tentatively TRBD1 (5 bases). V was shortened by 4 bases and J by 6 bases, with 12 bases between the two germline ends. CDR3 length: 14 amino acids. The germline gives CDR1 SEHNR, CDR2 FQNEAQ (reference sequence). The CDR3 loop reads CASSWPRVAGELFF. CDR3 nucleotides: TGTGCCAGCAGCTGGCCCAGGGTTGCCGGGGAGCTGTTTTTT.

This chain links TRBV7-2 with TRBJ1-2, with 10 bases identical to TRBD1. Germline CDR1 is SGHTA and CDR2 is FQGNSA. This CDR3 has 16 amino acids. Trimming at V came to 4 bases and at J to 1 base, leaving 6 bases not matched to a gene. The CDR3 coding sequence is TGTGCCAGCAGCTCGAAGACAGGGGGCCTTAACTATGGCTACACCTTC. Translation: CASSSKTGGLNYGYTF. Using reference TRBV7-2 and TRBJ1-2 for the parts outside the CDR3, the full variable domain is GAGVSQSPSNKVTEKGKDVELRCDPISGHTALYWYRQSLGQGLEFLIYFQGNSAPDKSGLPSDRFSAERTGGSVSTLTIQRTQQEDSAVYLCASSSKTGGLNYGYTFGSGTRLTVV.

The CDR3 nucleotides are TGTGCCAGCAGCGTAGGGGACACCCCGTACCAAGAGACCCAGTACTTC. Translation: CASSVGDTPYQETQYF. This rearrangement joins TRBV9 to TRBJ2-5, with a possible D match to TRBD1 (6 bases). This CDR3 comprises 16 residues. Trimming shortened V by 0 bases and J by 0 bases, and 12 bases separated the two germline ends. CDR1 is SGDLS and CDR2 is YYNGEE in the germline V gene.

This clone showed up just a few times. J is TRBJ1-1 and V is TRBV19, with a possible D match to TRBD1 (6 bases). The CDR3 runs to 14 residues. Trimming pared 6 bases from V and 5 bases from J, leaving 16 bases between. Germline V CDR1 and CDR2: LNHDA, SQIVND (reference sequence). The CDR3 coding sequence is TGTGCCAGTAGCCTGACAGGTGGTGCTACTGAAGCTTTCTTT. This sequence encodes CASSLTGGATEAFF.

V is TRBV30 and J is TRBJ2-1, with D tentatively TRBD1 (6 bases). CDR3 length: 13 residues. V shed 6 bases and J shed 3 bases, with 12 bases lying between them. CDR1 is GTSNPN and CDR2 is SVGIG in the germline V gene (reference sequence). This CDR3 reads CACLGAYYNEQFF. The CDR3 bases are TGTGCCTGCCTGGGGGCCTACTACAATGAGCAGTTCTTC.

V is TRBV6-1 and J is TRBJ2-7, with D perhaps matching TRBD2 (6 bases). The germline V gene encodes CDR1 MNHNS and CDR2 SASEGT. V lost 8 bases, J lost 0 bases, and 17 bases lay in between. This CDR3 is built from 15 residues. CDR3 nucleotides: TGTGCCAGCCAACCCGGGGGTCTTTTCTCCTACGAGCAGTACTTC. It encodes CASQPGGLFSYEQYF.

This CDR3 is CASSSPSRGPNYGYTF. CDR3 DNA sequence: TGTGCCAGCAGCTCACCCAGCAGGGGGCCCAACTATGGCTACACCTTC. This chain joins TRBV7-9 and TRBJ1-2, with 8 bases aligning to TRBD1. Unmatched junction bases numbered 9, after V lost 4 bases and J lost 2 bases. The germline CDR1 and CDR2 sequences are SEHNR and FQNEAQ (reference sequence). There are 16 residues in the CDR3.

The CDR3 reads CASSPPGGGQLETQYF. CDR3 DNA: TGTGCCAGCTCACCCCCGGGCGGGGGGCAGTTGGAGACCCAGTACTTC. This rearrangement joins TRBV18 to TRBJ2-5; 8 bases line up with TRBD2. J was trimmed by 5 bases and V by 3 bases; bases with no gene match: 11. The CDR3 consists of 16 residues. Germline V CDR1 and CDR2: KGHSH, LQKENI.

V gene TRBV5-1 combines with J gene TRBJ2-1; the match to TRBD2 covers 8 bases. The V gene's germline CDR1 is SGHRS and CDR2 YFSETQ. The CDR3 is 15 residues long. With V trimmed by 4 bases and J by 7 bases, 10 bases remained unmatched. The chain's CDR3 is CASSPPGRARNEQFF. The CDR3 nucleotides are TGCGCCAGCAGCCCCCCCGGGAGGGCTAGAAATGAGCAGTTCTTC.

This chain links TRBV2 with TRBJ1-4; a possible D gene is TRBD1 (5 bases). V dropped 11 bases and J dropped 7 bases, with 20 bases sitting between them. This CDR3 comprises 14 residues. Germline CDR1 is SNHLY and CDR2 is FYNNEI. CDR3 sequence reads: CAGKSSGGGEKLFF. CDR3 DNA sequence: TGTGCCGGCAAGTCTTCGGGGGGAGGTGAAAAACTGTTTTTT.

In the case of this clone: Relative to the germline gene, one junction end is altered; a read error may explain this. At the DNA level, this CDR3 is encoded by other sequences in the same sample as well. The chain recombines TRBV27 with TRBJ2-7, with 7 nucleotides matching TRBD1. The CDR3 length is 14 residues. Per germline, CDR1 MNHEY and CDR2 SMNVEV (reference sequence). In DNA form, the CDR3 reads TGTGCCAGCAGTCTATCCGGGACAGCCTACGAGCAGTACTTC. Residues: CASSLSGTAYEQYF.

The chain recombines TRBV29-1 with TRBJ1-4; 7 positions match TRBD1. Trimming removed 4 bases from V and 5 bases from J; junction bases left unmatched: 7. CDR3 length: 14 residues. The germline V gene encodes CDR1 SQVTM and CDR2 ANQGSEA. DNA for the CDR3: TGCAGCGTTGCGGAGGGCAGGGGGAATGAAAAACTGTTTTTT. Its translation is CSVAEGRGNEKLFF.

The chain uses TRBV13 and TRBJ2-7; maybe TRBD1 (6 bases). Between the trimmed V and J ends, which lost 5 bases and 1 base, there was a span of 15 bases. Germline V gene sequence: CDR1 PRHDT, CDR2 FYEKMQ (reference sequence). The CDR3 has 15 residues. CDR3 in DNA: TGTGCCAGCAGCGCCACCGGGACAAATTCCTACGAGCAGTACTTC. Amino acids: CASSATGTNSYEQYF.

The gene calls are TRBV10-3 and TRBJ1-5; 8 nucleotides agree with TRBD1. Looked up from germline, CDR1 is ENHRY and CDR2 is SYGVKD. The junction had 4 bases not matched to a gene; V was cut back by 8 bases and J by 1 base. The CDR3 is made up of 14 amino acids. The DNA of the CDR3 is TGTGCCATCGGGCGGGACAGGAGCAATCAGCCCCAGCATTTT. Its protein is CAIGRDRSNQPQHF.

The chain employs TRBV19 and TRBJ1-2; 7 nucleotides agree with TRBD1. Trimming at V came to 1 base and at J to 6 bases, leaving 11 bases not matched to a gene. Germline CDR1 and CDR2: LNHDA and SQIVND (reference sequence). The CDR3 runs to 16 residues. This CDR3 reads CASSIGTGVSLHGYTF. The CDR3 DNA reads TGTGCCAGTAGTATAGGGACAGGCGTAAGTCTCCATGGCTACACCTTC.

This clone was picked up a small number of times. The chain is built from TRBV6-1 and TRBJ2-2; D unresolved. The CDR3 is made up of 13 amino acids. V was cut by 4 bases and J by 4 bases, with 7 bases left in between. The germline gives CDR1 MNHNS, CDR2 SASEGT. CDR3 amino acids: CASSGIATGELFF. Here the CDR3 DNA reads TGTGCCAGCAGTGGAATAGCCACCGGGGAGCTGTTTTTT.